Shown below are 32 T cell receptor beta chains from a single sample sequenced in a study of breast tumors, draining lymph nodes, adjacent tissues. The lymph nodes were axillary draining lymph nodes from breast cancer patients. From the multiplex PCR reads, TCRdb called clonotypes with MiXCR, one entry per CDR3 protein. The table includes 200,000 to 250,000 distinct CDR3 sequences, approximately 29% detected once. Sequencing was carried out using axillary lymph node tissue. The receptors derive from a female donor with breast cancer. Some clones in this sample may be carry-over from other donors' samples.

This clonotype was seen a few times. The V and J genes are TRBV6-1 and TRBJ1-1, with D unresolved. The CDR3 totals 12 residues. Germline V gene data show CDR1 as MNHNS and CDR2 as SASEGT. Trimming cost V 4 bases and J 7 bases, with 10 bases left between them. The CDR3 reads CASSGGSVEAFF. The DNA of the CDR3 is TGTGCCAGCAGTGGTGGCTCAGTTGAAGCTTTCTTT.

This clonotype was detected ten times or more. The rearrangement joins TRBV6-5 to TRBJ2-7; 8 bases map to TRBD1. The CDR3 sequence is 15 residues long. Germline V CDR1 and CDR2: MNHEY, SVGAGI. The junction had 7 bases not matched to a gene; V was cut back by 2 bases and J by 4 bases. The DNA for the CDR3 is TGTGCCAGCAGTTACGTCTCAGGGGGCGGGTACGAGCAGTACTTC. Residues: CASSYVSGGGYEQYF.

The chain recombines TRBV29-1 with TRBJ2-2, with 8 nucleotides matching TRBD2. The CDR3 loop spans 13 amino acids. The V gene's germline CDR1 is SQVTM and CDR2 ANQGSEA. V gave up 7 bases and J gave up 7 bases; unmatched junction bases: 8. CDR3 region: CSAAKTSVGELFF. The DNA of the CDR3 is TGCAGCGCGGCGAAGACTAGCGTCGGGGAGCTGTTTTTT.

The sample holds many counts of this clonotype. This chain uses TRBV7-2 with TRBJ2-2, with TRBD2 matching 13 bases. The V segment lost 5 bases and the J segment 3 bases; nucleotides outside the gene matches: 6. Germline V gene data show CDR1 as SGHTA and CDR2 as FQGNSA. The CDR3 sequence is 17 residues long. The CDR3 DNA follows: TGTGCCAGCAGCCTCCGGACTAGCGGGAGTTACACCGGGGAGCTGTTTTTT. This translates into CASSLRTSGSYTGELFF.

V usage is TRBV6-1 and J usage is TRBJ2-5, with 7 bases aligning to TRBD1. The germline gives CDR1 MNHNS, CDR2 SASEGT. Trimming took 5 bases from V and 1 from J; bases not matched to a gene: 10. This CDR3 has 16 residues. The CDR3 bases are TGTGCCAGCAGTTCCTCGGGACAGACACTCCAAGAGACCCAGTACTTC. Translating it yields CASSSSGQTLQETQYF.

This clonotype was observed many times. The J gene is TRBJ1-5, the V gene TRBV6-6; 10 bases map to TRBD1. V shed 8 bases and J 5 bases; nucleotides not matched to a gene: 0. The CDR3 is made up of 12 amino acids. Germline V gene sequence: CDR1 MNHNY, CDR2 SVGAGI (reference sequence). CDR3 amino acids: CASGQGDQPQHF. Written as DNA, the CDR3 is TGTGCCAGCGGACAGGGGGATCAGCCCCAGCATTTT.

The genes are TRBV6-1 and TRBJ2-3; TRBD2 is a possible D gene (5 bases). This CDR3 comprises 16 residues. Trimming removed 6 bases at V and 2 bases at J, with 18 bases between. The germline V gene has CDR1 MNHNS and CDR2 SASEGT. Here the CDR3 DNA reads TGTGCCAGCAGCCGAAGGGCGAACGGGAACACAGATACGCAGTATTTT. This encodes CASSRRANGNTDTQYF.

This clonotype has ten or more counts. The chain recombines TRBV5-6 with TRBJ2-7; no reliable D call. The V gene lost 2 bases and the J gene lost 4 bases, with 10 bases spanning the gap. This CDR3 spans 13 amino acids. Germline V gene sequence: CDR1 SGHDT, CDR2 YYEEEE. CDR3 DNA: TGTGCCAGCAGCTTTACTCTGGGATACGAGCAGTACTTC. Translating gives CASSFTLGYEQYF.

This clonotype was found many times. V is TRBV20-1 and J is TRBJ2-1; the match to TRBD2 covers 9 bases. The V and J ends lost 3 bases and 4 bases, in that order; junction bases with no gene match: 10. This CDR3 has 16 amino acids. The germline V gene encodes CDR1 DFQATT and CDR2 SNEGSKA (reference sequence). In DNA form, the CDR3 reads TGCAGTGCTAGTATGGCTAGCGGGAAGAGGTACAATGAGCAGTTCTTC. Amino acids: CSASMASGKRYNEQFF.

In its sample, this clonotype was seen many times. The gene calls are TRBV18 and TRBJ1-2; 7 nucleotides match TRBD1. This CDR3 spans 13 amino acids. Germline CDR1 reads KGHSH; CDR2 reads LQKENI. V lost 3 bases and J lost 10; bases outside the gene matches: 8. The CDR3 DNA is TGTGCCAGCTCACCCGGGACAGATATGCCCTACACCTTC. Amino acids: CASSPGTDMPYTF.

Turning to this clonotype: Lacking the conserved final phenylalanine or tryptophan, this CDR3 likely reflects a read error. This chain joins TRBV5-1 and TRBJ2-7, with D perhaps TRBD2 (6 bases). V lost 7 bases, J lost 0 bases, and 14 bases lay in between. Germline V gene lookup returns CDR1 SGHRS and CDR2 YFSETQ. The CDR3 consists of 14 residues. CDR3 loop: CASRSGSLSYEQYS. The CDR3 bases are TGCGCCAGCCGAAGCGGGTCCCTCTCCTACGAGCAGTACTCC.

This rearrangement joins TRBV20-1 to TRBJ1-1, with D perhaps TRBD1 (6 bases). CDR1 is DFQATT and CDR2 is SNEGSKA in the germline V gene (reference sequence). This CDR3 comprises 12 residues. As DNA, the CDR3 is TGCAGGGCCCGGGGGCCCAACACTGAAGCTTTCTTT. This sequence encodes CRARGPNTEAFF.

CDR3 amino acids: CASSRLAGGEQPQHF. The CDR3 DNA reads TGTGCCAGCAGTAGACTAGCGGGAGGCGAGCAGCCCCAGCATTTT. The gene calls are TRBV12-3 or TRBV12-4 and TRBJ1-5; D uncertain. CDR3 length: 15 amino acids. Trimming cost V 5 bases and J 7 bases, with 18 bases left between them.

V is TRBV9 and J is TRBJ2-5, with 9 positions matching TRBD2. V gave up 0 bases and J gave up 5 bases; unmatched junction bases: 11. The CDR3 is 17 amino acids. CDR1 and CDR2 (germline): SGDLS, YYNGEE. This chain's CDR3 is CASSVGGSGRGGETQYF. The CDR3 DNA follows: TGTGCCAGCAGCGTAGGCGGTAGCGGGAGAGGGGGGGAGACCCAGTACTTC.

This clonotype was observed at least ten times. The chain is built from TRBV20-1 and TRBJ2-7, with 10 positions matching TRBD2. Unmatched junction bases numbered 10, after V lost 1 base and J lost 1 base. Germline assignment: CDR1 DFQATT and CDR2 SNEGSKA (reference sequence). The CDR3 has 17 amino acids. Written as DNA, the CDR3 is TGCAGTGCTAGAGTGGGGCTAGCGGGAGAAGGATCCTACGAGCAGTACTTC. It yields the protein CSARVGLAGEGSYEQYF.

This clonotype was counted ten times or more. The V gene is TRBV7-9, the J gene TRBJ2-3; 8 nucleotides line up with TRBD1. CDR1 and CDR2 from the germline V gene are SEHNR and FQNEAQ (reference sequence). The CDR3 has 11 residues. V lost 7 bases and J lost 9; bases outside the gene matches: 3. CDR3 residues: CASNRTGTQYF. The DNA for the CDR3 is TGTGCCAGCAACCGGACAGGGACGCAGTATTTT.

This clonotype came up many times. The rearrangement uses TRBV7-2 and TRBJ2-1, with D possibly matching TRBD2 (5 bases). CDR1 is SGHTA and CDR2 is FQGNSA in the germline V gene. Trimming removed 4 bases at V and 0 bases at J, with 19 bases between. The CDR3 is made up of 18 amino acids. The CDR3: CASSSPSRVASSYNEQFF. The CDR3 DNA reads TGTGCCAGCAGCTCCCCCTCCCGTGTAGCGAGCTCCTACAATGAGCAGTTCTTC. The whole variable domain, filled in from reference TRBV7-2 and TRBJ2-1, reads GAGVSQSPSNKVTEKGKDVELRCDPISGHTALYWYRQSLGQGLEFLIYFQGNSAPDKSGLPSDRFSAERTGGSVSTLTIQRTQQEDSAVYLCASSSPSRVASSYNEQFFGPGTRLTVL.

This clonotype was counted a few times. A read error is possible here, since a much larger clone lies one base away. The DNA is left out, because the CDR3 cannot be placed on it with certainty; the CDR3 is given as TCRdb lists it. This chain joins TRBV9 and TRBJ2-1; no DNA check was done on the table's D call, TRBD2. Germline V gene data show CDR1 as SGDLS and CDR2 as YYNGEE. The CDR3 contains 14 residues when both ends are counted. The CDR3 protein is CASSVASGSGEQSF.

This clonotype was detected many times. J is TRBJ2-1 and V is TRBV5-6; D is perhaps TRBD1 (5 bases). Germline CDR1 reads SGHDT; CDR2 reads YYEEEE. The CDR3 contains 16 residues. V dropped 3 bases and J dropped 7 bases, with 20 bases sitting between them. For the CDR3, the DNA is TGTGCCAGCAGCTCCAGGGTGCAGGAGAGAAGGAATGAGCAGTTCTTC. It encodes CASSSRVQERRNEQFF. The variable domain in full, with the rest retrieved from reference TRBV5-6 and TRBJ2-1, is DAGVTQSPTHLIKTRGQQVTLRCSPKSGHDTVSWYQQALGQGPQFIFQYYEEEERQRGNFPDRFSGHQFPNYSSELNVNALLLGDSALYLCASSSRVQERRNEQFFGPGTRLTVL.

CDR3 region: CASSIAHGGYTF. The CDR3 DNA reads as TGTGCCAGTAGTATAGCCCACGGGGGCTACACCTTC. The J gene is TRBJ1-2, the V gene TRBV19; D gene ambiguous. The germline V gene encodes CDR1 LNHDA and CDR2 SQIVND (reference sequence). The CDR3 sequence is 12 residues long. Between the trimmed V and J ends, which lost 1 base and 8 bases, there was a span of 8 bases.

This clonotype was picked up many times. The chain uses TRBV24-1 and TRBJ1-2; D unclear. CDR3 length: 11 residues. Trimming left V 3 bases short and J 2 bases short, with 0 bases between. Germline values: CDR1 KGHDR, CDR2 SFDVKD. The CDR3 loop reads CATSDNYGYTF. The CDR3, as DNA: TGTGCCACCAGTGATAACTATGGCTACACCTTC.

This clonotype showed up just once. The genes are TRBV24-1 and TRBJ2-1, with a possible D match to TRBD2 (6 bases). The CDR3 is made up of 16 amino acids. Trimming pared 4 bases from V and 9 bases from J, leaving 21 bases between. CDR1 is KGHDR, CDR2 SFDVKD, per germline. CDR3 amino acids: CATSDPTRAGAGEQFF. The CDR3 region has the DNA TGTGCCACCAGTGACCCGACACGGGCTGGAGCGGGTGAGCAGTTCTTC.

The sample holds many counts of this clonotype. This chain links TRBV6-2 or TRBV6-3 with TRBJ2-4, with 10 nucleotides matching TRBD2. Trimming cost V 5 bases and J 0 bases; bases outside gene matches: 4. CDR3 length: 16 amino acids. Germline loops: CDR1 MNHEY, CDR2 SVGEGT. The CDR3 DNA is TGTGCCAGCAGTCAACTAGCGGGATTAGCCAAAAACATTCAGTACTTC. Protein: CASSQLAGLAKNIQYF.

This clonotype was recorded at least ten times. The chain combines TRBV6-1 with TRBJ2-5, with D tentatively TRBD1 (6 bases). The germline V gene encodes CDR1 MNHNS and CDR2 SASEGT. Trimming removed 4 bases at V and 1 base at J, with 10 bases between. This CDR3 has 14 amino acids. As DNA, the CDR3 is TGTGCCAGCAGTGCCGGGACAACCCAAGAGACCCAGTACTTC. This codes for CASSAGTTQETQYF.

At least ten counts were recorded for this clonotype. V is TRBV7-9 and J is TRBJ2-2, with D perhaps TRBD2 (6 bases). Looked up from germline, CDR1 is SEHNR and CDR2 is FQNEAQ (reference sequence). The length of the CDR3 is 17 residues. Trimming left V 7 bases short and J 6 bases short, with 24 bases between. The CDR3 sequence: CASIRPGGGIGPGELFF. In DNA, the CDR3 is TGTGCCAGCATACGGCCCGGTGGCGGGATAGGACCCGGGGAGCTGTTTTTT.

The chain links TRBV6-6 to TRBJ2-2; 8 bases map to TRBD1. The CDR3 length is 13 residues. V shed 5 bases and J 6 bases; nucleotides not matched to a gene: 2. CDR1 is MNHNY and CDR2 is SVGAGI in the germline V gene (reference sequence). CDR3 region: CASSDRGSGELFF. In nucleotides, the CDR3 is TGTGCCAGCAGTGACAGGGGATCCGGGGAGCTGTTTTTT.

CDR3 sequence reads: CSVTSGRYNEQYF. The CDR3 DNA follows: TGCAGCGTTACTAGCGGAAGATACAATGAGCAGTATTTT. The chain links TRBV29-1 to TRBJ2-3, with 8 bases fitting TRBD2. The ends lost 5 bases at V and 11 bases at J; junction bases unmatched: 12. Germline lookup yields CDR1 SQVTM and CDR2 ANQGSEA. This CDR3 contains 13 residues.

This clonotype was seen more than once but under ten times. The rearrangement joins TRBV10-1 to TRBJ2-5; maybe TRBD1 (6 bases). Germline V gene data show CDR1 as WNHNN and CDR2 as SYGVQD (reference sequence). The CDR3 spans 13 residues. Trimming removed 6 bases at V and 4 bases at J, with 12 bases between. CDR3 DNA: TGCGCCAGCAGCAGGGGTACATTAGAGACCCAGTACTTC. It specifies CASSRGTLETQYF.

There are many counts of this clonotype. The rearrangement links TRBV5-1 to TRBJ1-3, with TRBD1 matching over 7 bases. V dropped 0 bases and J dropped 0; count of bases not matched to a gene: 3. Germline V gene lookup returns CDR1 SGHRS and CDR2 YFSETQ. The CDR3 consists of 16 residues. CDR3 in amino acids: CASSLGTGNSGNTIYF. CDR3 bases: TGCGCCAGCAGCTTGGGGACAGGAAACTCTGGAAACACCATATATTTT. The whole variable domain, filled in from reference TRBV5-1 and TRBJ1-3, reads KAGVTQTPRYLIKTRGQQVTLSCSPISGHRSVSWYQQTPGQGLQFLFEYFSETQRNKGNFPGRFSGRQFSNSRSEMNVSTLELGDSALYLCASSLGTGNSGNTIYFGEGSWLTVV.

This clonotype has just one count. The CDR3 spells CSAGLGSSGETF. In nucleotides, the CDR3 is TGCAGTGCTGGGTTAGGGAGTTCAGGAGAGACTTTC. The chain uses TRBV20-1 and TRBJ2-6, with D possibly matching TRBD2 (5 bases). This CDR3 comprises 12 residues. V was clipped by 5 bases and J by 18 bases, with 20 bases between them. CDR1 DFQATT and CDR2 SNEGSKA come from the germline V gene (reference sequence).

This clonotype was counted many times. Being one base from a much bigger clone, this may be a read error. V is TRBV20-1 and J is TRBJ2-5; TRBD1 might be the D (6 bases). Germline values: CDR1 DFQATT, CDR2 SNEGSKA (reference sequence). The germline V and J ends were trimmed by 5 bases and 7 bases, with 23 bases remaining between them. This CDR3 spans 15 amino acids. CDR3 nucleotides: TGCAGTGCTCCCCCCCGGACAGCCTCGGCGGGGACCCAGTACTTC. Translated: CSAPPRTASAGTQYF.

DNA of the CDR3: TGTGCCAGCAGTCCTCAGCGGGGGGGGTCGGGAGAGACCCAGTACTTC. Translation gives CASSPQRGGSGETQYF. This sequence joins TRBV7-2 and TRBJ2-5; 10 bases fit TRBD2. CDR1 is SGHTA and CDR2 is FQGNSA in the germline V gene. CDR3 length: 16 amino acids. V lost 6 bases and J lost 4; bases outside the gene matches: 11.